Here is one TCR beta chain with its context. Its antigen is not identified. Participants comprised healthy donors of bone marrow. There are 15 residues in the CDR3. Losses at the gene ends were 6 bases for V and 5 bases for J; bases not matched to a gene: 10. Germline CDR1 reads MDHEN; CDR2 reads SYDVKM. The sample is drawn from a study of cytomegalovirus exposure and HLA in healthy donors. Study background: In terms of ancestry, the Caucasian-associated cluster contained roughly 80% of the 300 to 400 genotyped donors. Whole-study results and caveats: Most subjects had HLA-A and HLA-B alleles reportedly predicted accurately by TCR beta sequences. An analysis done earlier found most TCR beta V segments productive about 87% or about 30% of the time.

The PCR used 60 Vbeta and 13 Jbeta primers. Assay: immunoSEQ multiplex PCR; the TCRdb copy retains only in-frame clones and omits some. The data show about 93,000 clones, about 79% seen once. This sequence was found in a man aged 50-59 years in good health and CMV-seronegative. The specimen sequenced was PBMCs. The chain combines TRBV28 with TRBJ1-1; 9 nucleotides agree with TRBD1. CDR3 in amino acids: CASSQPGQGRTEAFF. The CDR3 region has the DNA TGTGCCAGCAGCCAACCCGGACAGGGGCGGACTGAAGCTTTCTTT.